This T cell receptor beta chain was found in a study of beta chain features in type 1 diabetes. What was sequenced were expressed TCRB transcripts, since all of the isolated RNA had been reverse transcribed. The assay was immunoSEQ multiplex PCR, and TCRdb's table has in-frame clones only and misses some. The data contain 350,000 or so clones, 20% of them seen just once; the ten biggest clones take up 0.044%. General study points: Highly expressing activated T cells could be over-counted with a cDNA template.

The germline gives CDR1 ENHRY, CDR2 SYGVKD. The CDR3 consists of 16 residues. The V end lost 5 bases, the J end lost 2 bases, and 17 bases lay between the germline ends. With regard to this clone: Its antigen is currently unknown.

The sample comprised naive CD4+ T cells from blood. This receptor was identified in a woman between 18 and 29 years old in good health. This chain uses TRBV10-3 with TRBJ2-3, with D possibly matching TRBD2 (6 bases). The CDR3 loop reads CAISPRQGGLTDTQYF. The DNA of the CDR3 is TGTGCCATCAGTCCCAGGCAGGGAGGTCTCACAGATACGCAGTATTTT.